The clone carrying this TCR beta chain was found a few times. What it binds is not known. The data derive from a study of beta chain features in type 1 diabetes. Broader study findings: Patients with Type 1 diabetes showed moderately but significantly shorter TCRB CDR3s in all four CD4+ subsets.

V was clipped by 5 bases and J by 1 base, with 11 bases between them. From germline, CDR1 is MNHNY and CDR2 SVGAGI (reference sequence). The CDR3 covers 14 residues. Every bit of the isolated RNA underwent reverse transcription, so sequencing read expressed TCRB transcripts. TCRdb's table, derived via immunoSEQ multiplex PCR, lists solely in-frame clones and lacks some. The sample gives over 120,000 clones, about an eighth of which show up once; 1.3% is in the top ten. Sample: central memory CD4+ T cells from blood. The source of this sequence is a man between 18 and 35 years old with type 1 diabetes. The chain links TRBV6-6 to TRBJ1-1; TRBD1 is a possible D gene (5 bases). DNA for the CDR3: TGTGCCAGCAGTACGGGACCGTGGAACACTGAAGCTTTCTTT. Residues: CASSTGPWNTEAFF.